This T cell receptor beta chain was identified in a study of shared clonotypes between healthy human individuals. Template for every sorted-subset replicate PCR totaled approximately 0.2 ug DNA, around 33,000 T cell genomes. Using immunoSEQ multiplex PCR, the repertoire was profiled, and TCRdb retains in-frame clones only, with some absent. The sample includes about 1 million clones, around 76% seen only once; the top ten take approximately 1.3%. As for this clone: The antigen is not known.

Study conclusions and caveats: Researchers sampled only blood; tissue repertoires likely differ. Naive subsets generally exceeded memory subsets in estimated richness.

The CDR3 spans 16 residues. Looked up from germline, CDR1 is SGHRS and CDR2 is YFSETQ. The V segment lost 4 bases and the J segment 1 base; nucleotides outside the gene matches: 3. This clonotype originated in a man younger than 30 in good health. This chain connects TRBV5-1 to TRBJ1-5; 12 bases align to TRBD1. Material for sequencing was memory CD4+ T cells sorted from blood. Subset noted: CD45RA-negative fraction. CDR3 in amino acids: CASSAGTGGSNQPQHF. The DNA of the CDR3 is TGCGCCAGCAGCGCCGGGACAGGGGGCAGCAATCAGCCCCAGCATTTT.